This TCR beta chain was captured in a study of T cells in Graves' hyperthyroidism and ophthalmopathy. Patients having uncontrolled infection, another autoimmune disease, pregnancy or lactation were not included. Trimming removed 3 bases at V and 3 bases at J, with 11 bases between. The CDR3 has 14 residues. TCR beta CDR3 regions were amplified from RNA. A set of HTBI primers served as the primers for a first-round RT-PCR of the TCR CDR3. Via MiXCR, TCRdb re-called the multiplex PCR reads, giving one row per CDR3 protein. The data contain 250,000 or so distinct CDR3 sequences, about 15% of them singletons.

The chain has TRBV12-3 or TRBV12-4 and TRBJ1-1, with D possibly matching TRBD1 (6 bases). The receptor's source is a woman aged 45-59 years with Graves' hyperthyroidism that later progressed to Graves' ophthalmopathy. Input material: blood. The CDR3 coding sequence is TGTGCCAGCAGTTTGCGGGGGCGCCACACTGAAGCTTTCTTT. This translates into CASSLRGRHTEAFF.